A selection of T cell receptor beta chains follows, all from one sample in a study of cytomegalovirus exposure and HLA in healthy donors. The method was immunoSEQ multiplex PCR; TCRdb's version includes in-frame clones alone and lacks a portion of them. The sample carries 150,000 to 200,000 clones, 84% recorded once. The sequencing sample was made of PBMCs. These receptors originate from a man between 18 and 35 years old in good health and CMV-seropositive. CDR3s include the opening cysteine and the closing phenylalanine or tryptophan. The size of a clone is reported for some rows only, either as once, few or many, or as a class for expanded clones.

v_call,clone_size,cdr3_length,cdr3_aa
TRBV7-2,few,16,CASRAARLVSYNEQFF
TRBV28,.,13,CASIAGGNQPQHF
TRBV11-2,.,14,CASSLGTLNTEAFF
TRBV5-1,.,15,CASSLLAGEQETQYF
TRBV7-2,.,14,CASSLAGASGGYTF
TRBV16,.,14,CASSQLGAEDEQFF
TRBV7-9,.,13,CASSLGRDQPQHF
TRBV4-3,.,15,CASSQVGDYDNEQFF
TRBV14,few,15,CASSQGVATGVGYTF
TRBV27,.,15,CASSLFGGSNQPQHF
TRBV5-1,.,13,CASSLEGAGELFF
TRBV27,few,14,CASSLWRQGGNLIF
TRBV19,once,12,CAINPQGYGYTF
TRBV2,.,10,CASKGYEQFF
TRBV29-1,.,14,CSAQRGTGDNEQFF
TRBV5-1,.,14,CASSNRQGGYEQYF